This TCR beta chain was sequenced for a study of blood T cell repertoires in COVID-19. Background on the study: Material from acute and convalescent COVID-19 was sourced from the United States, Italy and Spain.

Trimming left V 4 bases short and J 4 bases short, with 15 bases between. The germline gives CDR1 KGHDR, CDR2 SFDVKD. CDR3 length: 15 amino acids. Using immunoSEQ multiplex PCR, the repertoire was profiled, and TCRdb retains in-frame clones only, with some absent. In the table there are roughly 68,000 clones, about 88% of which are singletons. This sequence joins TRBV24-1 and TRBJ1-2; weak D call: TRBD1 (6 bases). The TCR originated in a woman between 45 and 60 years old with active COVID-19. Material for sequencing was peripheral blood. CDR3 amino acids: CATSDPLGGAYGYTF. CDR3 DNA sequence: TGTGCCACCAGTGACCCCTTAGGGGGAGCCTATGGCTACACCTTC.